This T cell receptor beta chain emerged from a study of T cells in Graves' hyperthyroidism and ophthalmopathy. What was amplified from RNA transcripts were TCR beta CDR3 regions. The study used the HTBI primer set for a first-round RT-PCR of the TCR CDR3. One entry per CDR3 protein, called by TCRdb with MiXCR from the multiplex PCR reads. The sample comprises under 400,000 distinct CDR3 sequences, around 16% of which are singletons, and 28% rests with the top ten. At least ten counts were recorded for this clonotype. This CDR3 region has 17 residues. The V and J ends lost 3 bases and 5 bases, in that order; junction bases with no gene match: 9. Looked up from germline, CDR1 is MDHEN and CDR2 is SYDVKM. Patients aged 18 to 65 had newly diagnosed hyperthyroidism lasting under 2 months. Blood from later-ophthalmopathy patients was taken at first hyperthyroidism diagnosis.

This chain connects TRBV28 to TRBJ2-5; TRBD2 matches 13 bases. The TCR originated in a woman between 18 and 30 years old with Graves' hyperthyroidism that later progressed to Graves' ophthalmopathy. The source material was blood. CDR3 residues: CASSLRGGTSGMETQYF. CDR3 sequence (DNA): TGTGCCAGCAGTTTGCGGGGAGGGACTAGCGGGATGGAGACCCAGTACTTC.